A selection of T cell receptor beta chains follows, all from one sample in a study of cytomegalovirus exposure and HLA in healthy donors. Data came from immunoSEQ multiplex PCR; TCRdb stores just in-frame clones and leaves some out. The repertoire holds 130,000 to 150,000 clones, approximately 78% seen once, with roughly 4% in the top ten. The source material was PBMCs. Source of these receptors: a woman between 40 and 55 years old in good health and CMV-seropositive. Both conserved end residues are part of each CDR3. The D gene is left open where the match is weak. Size tells how often a clone was seen (once, few, many) or the class of an expanded clone, and some rows leave it out.

J gene: TRBJ1-2; D gene: NA; V gene: TRBV30; clone size: NA; CDR3 protein: CAWSVSAGSNYGYTF; CDR3 DNA: TGTGCCTGGAGTGTATCGGCAGGTTCTAACTATGGCTACACCTTC
J gene: TRBJ1-5; D gene: NA; V gene: TRBV2; clone size: NA; CDR3 protein: CASSPRAGDSNQPQHF; CDR3 DNA: TGTGCCAGCAGCCCCCGGGCCGGGGATAGCAATCAGCCCCAGCATTTT
J gene: TRBJ2-1; D gene: NA; V gene: TRBV7-9; clone size: NA; CDR3 protein: CASSYGGQGYNEQFF; CDR3 DNA: TGTGCCAGCAGCTACGGGGGGCAGGGCTACAATGAGCAGTTCTTC
J gene: TRBJ2-7; D gene: TRBD2; V gene: TRBV4-2; clone size: few; CDR3 protein: CASSPAGGNEQYF; CDR3 DNA: TGTGCCAGCAGCCCGGCCGGGGGGAACGAGCAGTACTTC
J gene: TRBJ2-7; D gene: TRBD1; V gene: TRBV6-5; clone size: NA; CDR3 protein: CASSLGTGIYEQYF; CDR3 DNA: TGTGCCAGCAGCCTCGGGACAGGCATCTACGAGCAGTACTTC
J gene: TRBJ1-5; D gene: TRBD1; V gene: TRBV28; clone size: NA; CDR3 protein: CASSLLSTGYVQPQHF; CDR3 DNA: TGTGCCAGCAGTTTATTGTCGACAGGGTATGTGCAGCCCCAGCATTTT
J gene: TRBJ1-2; D gene: NA; V gene: TRBV10-1; clone size: NA; CDR3 protein: CASSDPRKDSEGYGYTF; CDR3 DNA: TGCGCCAGCAGTGATCCAAGAAAGGACAGTGAGGGCTATGGCTACACCTTC
J gene: TRBJ1-2; D gene: NA; V gene: TRBV30; clone size: few; CDR3 protein: CAWSLSSDGYTF; CDR3 DNA: TGTGCCTGGAGTCTTTCGTCGGATGGCTACACCTTC
J gene: TRBJ2-7; D gene: NA; V gene: TRBV27; clone size: NA; CDR3 protein: CASSFGSSLEQYF; CDR3 DNA: TGTGCCAGCAGTTTCGGATCTAGCCTCGAGCAGTACTTC
J gene: TRBJ2-7; D gene: NA; V gene: TRBV21-1; clone size: NA; CDR3 protein: CASSKVKPPRSYEQYF; CDR3 DNA: TGTGCCAGCAGCAAAGTTAAGCCCCCTCGCTCCTACGAGCAGTACTTC
J gene: TRBJ1-6; D gene: NA; V gene: TRBV18; clone size: NA; CDR3 protein: CASSPQQATNSPLHF; CDR3 DNA: TGTGCCAGCTCTCCCCAACAGGCTACAAATTCACCCCTCCACTTT